In its sample, the clone carrying this T cell receptor (beta chain) was seen a few times. Sequence at one end of the junction differs from germline and may be a read error. This sample was taken from a study of blood T cells in healthy people across ages. Then a second PCR, running roughly 7 to 11 cycles, was carried out with a sample-barcoded 5' primer and a J-beta primer mix. MiXCR, applied by TCRdb to the 5' RACE reads, yields one record per CDR3 protein. The sample yields just under 550,000 distinct CDR3 sequences, 24% seen once. Donor samples were obtained from healthy Caucasian individuals from Russia, aged about 6 to 100. There were at least 5 micrograms of total RNA extracted from every sample. The same sample was also studied in work on T cells of mothers and their children. From that report: Some 3 million TCR beta reads per child versus over 9 million per mother. Related and unrelated pairs show TCR recombination output that thymic selection shapes similarly.

This TCR was sampled from a boy aged 5-17 years in good health. Sequencing was carried out using blood.

This CDR3 reads CASSPGLAEILDTQYF. CDR3 nucleotide sequence: TGCGCCAGCAGCCCCGGACTAGCGGAGATCTTAGATACGCAGTATTTT. This chain joins TRBV9 and TRBJ2-3, with TRBD2 identical over 10 bases. The CDR3 is 16 amino acids. From germline, CDR1 is SGDLS and CDR2 YYNGEE.